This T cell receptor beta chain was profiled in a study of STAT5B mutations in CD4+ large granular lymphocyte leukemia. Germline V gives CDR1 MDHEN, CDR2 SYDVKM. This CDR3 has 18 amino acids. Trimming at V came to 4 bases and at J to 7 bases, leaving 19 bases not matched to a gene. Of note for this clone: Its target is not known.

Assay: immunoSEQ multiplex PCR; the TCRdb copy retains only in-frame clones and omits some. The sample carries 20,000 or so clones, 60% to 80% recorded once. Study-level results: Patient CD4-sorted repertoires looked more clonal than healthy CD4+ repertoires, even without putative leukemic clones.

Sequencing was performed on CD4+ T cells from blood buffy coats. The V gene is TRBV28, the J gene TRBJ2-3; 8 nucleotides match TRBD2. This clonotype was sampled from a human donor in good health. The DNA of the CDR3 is TGTGCCAGCAGTTCAACCTCTGTGGTAGCGGGAAATTTACATACGCAGTATTTT. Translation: CASSSTSVVAGNLHTQYF.